Given below is one T cell receptor beta chain in context. The V segment lost 5 bases and the J segment 1 base; nucleotides outside the gene matches: 8. CDR3 length: 16 residues. Germline V gene lookup returns CDR1 SGHTA and CDR2 FQGNSA. This sample is part of a study of T cells after yellow fever vaccination. TCRdb ran MiXCR on the 5' RACE reads and lists one entry per CDR3 protein. The sample lists approximately 600,000 distinct CDR3 sequences; about 12% were seen once. Sequences were derived from PBMCs, sampled on the day of the yellow fever booster vaccination. This TCR was sampled from a man aged 30-40 years who received the YFV17D yellow fever vaccine. J is TRBJ2-1 and V is TRBV7-2, with TRBD1 identical over 7 bases. The CDR3, as DNA: TGTGCCAGCAGCCAAAGGGACAGCCTTTCCTACAATGAGCAGTTCTTC. It encodes CASSQRDSLSYNEQFF. Looking up the rest from reference TRBV7-2 and TRBJ2-1 gives the full variable domain: GAGVSQSPSNKVTEKGKDVELRCDPISGHTALYWYRQSLGQGLEFLIYFQGNSAPDKSGLPSDRFSAERTGGSVSTLTIQRTQQEDSAVYLCASSQRDSLSYNEQFFGPGTRLTVL.